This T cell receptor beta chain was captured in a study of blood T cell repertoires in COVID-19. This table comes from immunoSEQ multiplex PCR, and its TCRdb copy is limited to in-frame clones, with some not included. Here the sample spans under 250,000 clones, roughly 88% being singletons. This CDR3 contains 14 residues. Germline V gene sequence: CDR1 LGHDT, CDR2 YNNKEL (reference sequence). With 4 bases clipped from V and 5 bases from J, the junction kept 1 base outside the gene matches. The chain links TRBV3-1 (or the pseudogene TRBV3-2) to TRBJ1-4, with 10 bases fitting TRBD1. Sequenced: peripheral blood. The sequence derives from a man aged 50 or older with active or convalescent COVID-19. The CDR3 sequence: CASSRDRGNEKLFF. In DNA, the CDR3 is TGTGCCAGCAGCCGGGACAGGGGAAATGAAAAACTGTTTTTT.